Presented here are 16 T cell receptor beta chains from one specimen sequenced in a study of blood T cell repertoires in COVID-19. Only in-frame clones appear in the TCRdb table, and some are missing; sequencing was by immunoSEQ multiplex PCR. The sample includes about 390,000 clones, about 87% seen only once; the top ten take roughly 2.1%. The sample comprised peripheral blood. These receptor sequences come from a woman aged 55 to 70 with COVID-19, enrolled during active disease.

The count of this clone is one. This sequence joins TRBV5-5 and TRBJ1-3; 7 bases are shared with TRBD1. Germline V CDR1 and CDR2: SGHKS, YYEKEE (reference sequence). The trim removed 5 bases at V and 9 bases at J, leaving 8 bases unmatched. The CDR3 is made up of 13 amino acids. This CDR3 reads CASRVGTEGTIYF. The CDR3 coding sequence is TGTGCCAGCAGAGTTGGGACAGAAGGCACCATATATTTT.

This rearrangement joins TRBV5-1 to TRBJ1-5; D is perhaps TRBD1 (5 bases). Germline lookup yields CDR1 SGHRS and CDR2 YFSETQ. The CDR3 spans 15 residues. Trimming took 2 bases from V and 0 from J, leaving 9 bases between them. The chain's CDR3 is CASSFGTDSNQPQHF. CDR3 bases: TGCGCCAGCAGCTTCGGGACTGATAGCAATCAGCCCCAGCATTTT.

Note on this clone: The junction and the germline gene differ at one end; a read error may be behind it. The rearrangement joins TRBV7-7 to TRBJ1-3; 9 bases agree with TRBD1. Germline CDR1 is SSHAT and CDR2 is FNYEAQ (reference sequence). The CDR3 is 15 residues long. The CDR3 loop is CASSLGDRVGNTIYF. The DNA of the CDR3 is TGTGCTAGCAGCTTAGGGGACAGGGTCGGAAACACCATATATTTT.

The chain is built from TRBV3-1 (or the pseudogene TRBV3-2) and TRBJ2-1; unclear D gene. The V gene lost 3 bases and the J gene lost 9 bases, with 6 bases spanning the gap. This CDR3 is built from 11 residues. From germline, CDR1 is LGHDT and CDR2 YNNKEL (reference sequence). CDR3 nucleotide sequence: TGTGCCAGCAGCCAGAGCGTTGAGCAGTTCTTC. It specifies CASSQSVEQFF.

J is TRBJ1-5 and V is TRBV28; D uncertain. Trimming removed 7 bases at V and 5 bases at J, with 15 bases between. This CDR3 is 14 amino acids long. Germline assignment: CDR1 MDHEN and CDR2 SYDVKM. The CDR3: CASTGSRDYQPQHF. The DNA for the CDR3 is TGTGCCAGCACCGGTTCGAGGGATTATCAGCCCCAGCATTTT. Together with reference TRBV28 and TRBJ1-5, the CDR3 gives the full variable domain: DVKVTQSSRYLVKRTGEKVFLECVQDMDHENMFWYRQDPGLGLRLIYFSYDVKMKEKGDIPEGYSVSREKKERFSLILESASTNQTSMYLCASTGSRDYQPQHFGDGTRLSIL.

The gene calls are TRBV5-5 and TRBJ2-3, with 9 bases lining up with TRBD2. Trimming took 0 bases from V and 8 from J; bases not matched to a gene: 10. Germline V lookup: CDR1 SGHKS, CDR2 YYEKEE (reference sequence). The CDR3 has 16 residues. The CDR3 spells CASSLDIAGAGGTQYF. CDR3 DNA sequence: TGTGCCAGCAGCTTGGATATAGCGGGGGCCGGGGGTACGCAGTATTTT.

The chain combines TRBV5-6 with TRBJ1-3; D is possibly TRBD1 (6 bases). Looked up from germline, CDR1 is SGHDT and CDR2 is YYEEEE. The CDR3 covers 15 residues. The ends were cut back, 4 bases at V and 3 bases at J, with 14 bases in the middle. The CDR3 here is CASSAHRTVGNTIYF. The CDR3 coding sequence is TGTGCCAGCAGCGCTCACCGGACAGTTGGAAACACCATATATTTT.

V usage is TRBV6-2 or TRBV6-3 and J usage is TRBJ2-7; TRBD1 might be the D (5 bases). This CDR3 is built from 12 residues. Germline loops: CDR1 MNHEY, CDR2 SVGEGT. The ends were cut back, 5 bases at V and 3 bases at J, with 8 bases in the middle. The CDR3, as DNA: TGTGCCAGCAGTCGACAGAACTACGAGCAGTACTTC. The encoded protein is CASSRQNYEQYF.

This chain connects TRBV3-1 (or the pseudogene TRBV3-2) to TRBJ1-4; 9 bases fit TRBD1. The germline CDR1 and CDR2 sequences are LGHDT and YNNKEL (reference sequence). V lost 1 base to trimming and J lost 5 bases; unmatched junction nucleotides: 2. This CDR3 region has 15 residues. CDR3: CASSQVGTGNEKLFF. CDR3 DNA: TGTGCCAGCAGCCAAGTGGGGACAGGGAATGAAAAACTGTTTTTT.

CDR3 bases: TGTGCCAGCAGCCAATTAGGGGCCCTTAACTATGGCTACACCTTC. Amino acids: CASSQLGALNYGYTF. The V call is TRBV3-1 (or the pseudogene TRBV3-2), the J call TRBJ1-2; possible D gene TRBD1, 5 bases. The germline V gene has CDR1 LGHDT and CDR2 YNNKEL (reference sequence). Trimming left V 2 bases short and J 1 base short, with 11 bases between. The length of the CDR3 is 15 residues.

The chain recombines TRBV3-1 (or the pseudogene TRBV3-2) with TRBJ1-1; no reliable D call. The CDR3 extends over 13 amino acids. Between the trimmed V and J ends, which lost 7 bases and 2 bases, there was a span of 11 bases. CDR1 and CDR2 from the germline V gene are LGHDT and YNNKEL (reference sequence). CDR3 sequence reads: CASTHGSNTEAFF. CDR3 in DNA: TGTGCCAGCACTCACGGTTCCAACACTGAAGCTTTCTTT.

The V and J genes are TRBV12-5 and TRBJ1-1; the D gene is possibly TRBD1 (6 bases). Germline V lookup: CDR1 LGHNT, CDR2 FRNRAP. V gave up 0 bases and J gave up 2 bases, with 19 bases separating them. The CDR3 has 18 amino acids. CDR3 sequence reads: CASGLVPNDRLLNTEAFF. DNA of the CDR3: TGTGCTAGTGGTTTGGTACCAAATGACAGGCTCTTAAACACTGAAGCTTTCTTT.

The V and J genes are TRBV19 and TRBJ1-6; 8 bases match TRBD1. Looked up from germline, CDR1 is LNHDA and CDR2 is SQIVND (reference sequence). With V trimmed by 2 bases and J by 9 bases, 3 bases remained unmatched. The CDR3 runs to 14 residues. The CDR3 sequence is CASSIQGASSPLHF. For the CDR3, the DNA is TGTGCCAGTAGTATACAGGGGGCGAGTTCACCCCTCCACTTT.

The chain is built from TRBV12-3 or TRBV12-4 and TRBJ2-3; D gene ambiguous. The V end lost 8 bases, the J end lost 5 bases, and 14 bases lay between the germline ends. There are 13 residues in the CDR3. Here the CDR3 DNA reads TGTGCCAGCGCACTTCGGGTAGGAGATACGCAGTATTTT. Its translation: CASALRVGDTQYF.

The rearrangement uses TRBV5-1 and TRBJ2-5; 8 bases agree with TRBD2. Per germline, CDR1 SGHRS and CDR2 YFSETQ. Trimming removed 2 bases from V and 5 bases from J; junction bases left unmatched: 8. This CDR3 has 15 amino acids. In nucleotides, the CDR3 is TGCGCCAGCAGCTTTAATGTTGCGGGGGGTGAGACCCAGTACTTC. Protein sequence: CASSFNVAGGETQYF. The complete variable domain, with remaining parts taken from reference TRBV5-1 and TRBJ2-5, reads KAGVTQTPRYLIKTRGQQVTLSCSPISGHRSVSWYQQTPGQGLQFLFEYFSETQRNKGNFPGRFSGRQFSNSRSEMNVSTLELGDSALYLCASSFNVAGGETQYFGPGTRLLVL.

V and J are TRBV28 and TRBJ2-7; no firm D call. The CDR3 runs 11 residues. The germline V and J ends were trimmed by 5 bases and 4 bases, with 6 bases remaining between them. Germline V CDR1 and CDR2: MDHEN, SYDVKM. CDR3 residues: CASSIGYEQYF. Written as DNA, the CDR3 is TGTGCCAGCAGTATCGGGTACGAGCAGTACTTC.